The rows below give T cell receptor beta chains drawn from one sample of a study of regulatory T cells in long-lasting Graves disease. TCRdb used MiXCR to reprocess the multiplex PCR reads, holding one entry per CDR3 protein. This table has 600,000 to 650,000 distinct CDR3 sequences, about 15% appearing once. These data were also reused for a study on T cells in Graves' hyperthyroidism and ophthalmopathy.

The sequencing used peripheral blood mononuclear cells (PBMCs), collected at new diagnosis, from a patient treated with antithyroid drugs. The receptors come from a woman in her twenties or thirties with Graves disease. Both conserved end residues are part of each CDR3. D genes are given only for firm matches. The listing skips clone size in some rows; elsewhere it reads once, few, many or a size class.

v_gene: TRBV28; abundance: many; d_gene: TRBD1; j_gene: TRBJ1-4; CDR3nt: TGTGCCAGCAGTTTGACAGGGAAGGAAGAAAAACTGTTTTTT; CDR3aa: CASSLTGKEEKLFF
v_gene: TRBV7-3; abundance: many; d_gene: TRBD1; j_gene: TRBJ1-1; CDR3nt: TGTGCCAGCAGCTTAACAGGGACAGGGGACACTGAAGCTTTCTTT; CDR3aa: CASSLTGTGDTEAFF
v_gene: TRBV3-1; abundance: .; d_gene: .; j_gene: TRBJ1-6; CDR3nt: TGTGCCAGCAGCCCCGCGGGGGCTAGGTCACCCCTCCACTTT; CDR3aa: CASSPAGARSPLHF
v_gene: TRBV2; abundance: many; d_gene: .; j_gene: TRBJ2-3; CDR3nt: TGTGCCAGCAGTGGTGAGGGGCCAGATACGCAGTATTTT; CDR3aa: CASSGEGPDTQYF
v_gene: TRBV19; abundance: .; d_gene: .; j_gene: TRBJ2-7; CDR3nt: TGTGCCAGTGGGGACCATAGCCGCGAGCAGTACTTC; CDR3aa: CASGDHSREQYF
v_gene: TRBV28; abundance: .; d_gene: .; j_gene: TRBJ1-2; CDR3nt: TGTGCCAGCAGTCAAACAAACCGGGGAATTTATGGCTACACCTTC; CDR3aa: CASSQTNRGIYGYTF
v_gene: TRBV6-1; abundance: many; d_gene: TRBD1; j_gene: TRBJ1-5; CDR3nt: TGTGCCAGCAGAGCTCGGGGACAGGTTGGTAATCAGCCCCAGCATTTT; CDR3aa: CASRARGQVGNQPQHF
v_gene: TRBV20-1; abundance: .; d_gene: TRBD1; j_gene: TRBJ2-5; CDR3nt: TGCAGTGCCAGAGAAGGGACAGCTCCCCAAGAGACCCAGTACTTC; CDR3aa: CSAREGTAPQETQYF
v_gene: TRBV2; abundance: many; d_gene: TRBD1; j_gene: TRBJ2-2; CDR3nt: TGTGCCAGCAGTGAAAGAGGGACAGGGGGGACCGGGGAGCTGTTTTTT; CDR3aa: CASSERGTGGTGELFF
v_gene: TRBV6-1; abundance: many; d_gene: .; j_gene: TRBJ2-7; CDR3nt: TGTGCCAGCAGAAATCTCAGGGCATCCTACGAGCAGTACTTC; CDR3aa: CASRNLRASYEQYF
v_gene: TRBV20-1; abundance: .; d_gene: .; j_gene: TRBJ2-3; CDR3nt: TGCAGTGCCCACGGATCCACGCGGGGCACAGATACGCAGTATTTT; CDR3aa: CSAHGSTRGTDTQYF
v_gene: TRBV11-2; abundance: many; d_gene: TRBD1; j_gene: TRBJ2-7; CDR3nt: TGTGCCAGCAGCAGACAGGGTCCAGGCTACGAGCAGTACTTC; CDR3aa: CASSRQGPGYEQYF
v_gene: TRBV3-1; abundance: few; d_gene: .; j_gene: TRBJ2-5; CDR3nt: TGTGCCAGCAGCCACGGTTCCCCAGGGGCGCCGGAGACCCAGTACTTC; CDR3aa: CASSHGSPGAPETQYF
v_gene: TRBV7-3; abundance: many; d_gene: .; j_gene: TRBJ2-1; CDR3nt: TGTGCCAGCAGCTTAATAGGCGGGACCCTTAGTGAGCAGTTCTTC; CDR3aa: CASSLIGGTLSEQFF
v_gene: TRBV28; abundance: many; d_gene: .; j_gene: TRBJ2-7; CDR3nt: TGTGCCAGCAGTTTAAGTTACGGAAGAAACGAGCAGTACTTC; CDR3aa: CASSLSYGRNEQYF
v_gene: TRBV6-1; abundance: few; d_gene: TRBD1; j_gene: TRBJ2-6; CDR3nt: TGTGCCAGCAGAAGACAGGGGGCATCTGGGGCCAACGTCCTGACTTTC; CDR3aa: CASRRQGASGANVLTF
v_gene: TRBV7-3; abundance: many; d_gene: TRBD2; j_gene: TRBJ2-3; CDR3nt: TGTGCCAGCGGCGTGGGCACTAGCGGGAGTGATACGCAGTATTTT; CDR3aa: CASGVGTSGSDTQYF
v_gene: TRBV6-1; abundance: .; d_gene: TRBD1; j_gene: TRBJ2-7; CDR3nt: TGTGCCATCGGAAGGACAGGTTCCTACGAGCAGTACTTC; CDR3aa: CAIGRTGSYEQYF
v_gene: TRBV29-1; abundance: few; d_gene: .; j_gene: TRBJ2-7; CDR3nt: TGCAACGTAGCCGGGACAAAGTACGAGCAGTACTTC; CDR3aa: CNVAGTKYEQYF
v_gene: TRBV27; abundance: .; d_gene: TRBD1; j_gene: TRBJ1-5; CDR3nt: TGTGCCAGCAGTAGACAGGGGCCCAATCAGCCCCAGCATTTT; CDR3aa: CASSRQGPNQPQHF
v_gene: TRBV27; abundance: few; d_gene: .; j_gene: TRBJ1-5; CDR3nt: TGTGCCAGCAGTTTATCAGTGGCTAGCAATCAGCCCCAGCATTTT; CDR3aa: CASSLSVASNQPQHF
v_gene: TRBV3-1; abundance: many; d_gene: .; j_gene: TRBJ1-1; CDR3nt: TGTGCCAGCAGTCCCTATTCAGGGGACACTGAAGCTTTCTTT; CDR3aa: CASSPYSGDTEAFF
v_gene: TRBV9; abundance: few; d_gene: TRBD1; j_gene: TRBJ2-7; CDR3nt: TGTGCCAGCAGCGTAGGGGGACAGGTGAGGTTCGACGAGCAGTACTTC; CDR3aa: CASSVGGQVRFDEQYF
v_gene: TRBV10-3; abundance: .; d_gene: .; j_gene: TRBJ1-3; CDR3nt: TGTGCCACACACCTACAGGGATCTGGAAACACCATATATTTT; CDR3aa: CATHLQGSGNTIYF
v_gene: TRBV19; abundance: few; d_gene: .; j_gene: TRBJ1-5; CDR3nt: TGTGCCAGCCAGGACAGCTACAATCAGCCCCAGCATTTT; CDR3aa: CASQDSYNQPQHF
v_gene: TRBV29-1; abundance: .; d_gene: .; j_gene: TRBJ1-1; CDR3nt: TGCAGCGTTACTCGGACGAACACTGAAGCTTTCTTT; CDR3aa: CSVTRTNTEAFF
v_gene: TRBV2; abundance: many; d_gene: TRBD1; j_gene: TRBJ1-5; CDR3nt: TGTGCCTCCGGACAGGGAGTTGGTCAGCCCCAGCATTTT; CDR3aa: CASGQGVGQPQHF
v_gene: TRBV18; abundance: few; d_gene: .; j_gene: TRBJ2-7; CDR3nt: TGTGCCAGCTCACCACCGGGGGTTTACAGGACCGAGCAGTACTTC; CDR3aa: CASSPPGVYRTEQYF
v_gene: TRBV10-2; abundance: few; d_gene: .; j_gene: TRBJ1-4; CDR3nt: TGCGCCAGCAGTGTTGGTAATGAAAAACTGTTTTTT; CDR3aa: CASSVGNEKLFF
v_gene: TRBV7-9; abundance: many; d_gene: .; j_gene: TRBJ2-5; CDR3nt: TGTGCCAGCAGTACCCGCGATCAAGAGACCCAGTACTTC; CDR3aa: CASSTRDQETQYF
v_gene: TRBV7-9; abundance: .; d_gene: .; j_gene: TRBJ2-2; CDR3nt: TGTGCCAGCAGCCTTTATTCAGGGTCCGGGGAGCTGTCTTTT; CDR3aa: CASSLYSGSGELSF
v_gene: TRBV12-3/TRBV12-4; abundance: many; d_gene: TRBD2; j_gene: TRBJ2-1; CDR3nt: TGTGCCAGCAGGATATCTTTTCGGGAGGGCCCTAGCAATGAGCAGTTCTTC; CDR3aa: CASRISFREGPSNEQFF
v_gene: TRBV20-1; abundance: .; d_gene: .; j_gene: TRBJ2-7; CDR3nt: TGCAGTGCCCTAACAGGGGGCGACGGGAGGGGTAGGGGCTACGAGCAGTACTTC; CDR3aa: CSALTGGDGRGRGYEQYF
v_gene: TRBV6-2/TRBV6-3; abundance: .; d_gene: .; j_gene: TRBJ2-6; CDR3nt: TGTGCCAGCCTAACGGGGGGCCCTGGGGCCAACGTCCTGACTTTC; CDR3aa: CASLTGGPGANVLTF
v_gene: TRBV20-1; abundance: .; d_gene: TRBD2; j_gene: TRBJ2-1; CDR3nt: TGCAGTGCGACCCCGGCTAGCGGGAGCCACAGCTCCTACAATGAGCAGTTCTTC; CDR3aa: CSATPASGSHSSYNEQFF
v_gene: TRBV5-1; abundance: .; d_gene: .; j_gene: TRBJ1-2; CDR3nt: TGCGCCAGCTTCCCTTCGCCGGGGAACTATGGCTACACCTTC; CDR3aa: CASFPSPGNYGYTF
v_gene: TRBV7-2; abundance: .; d_gene: .; j_gene: TRBJ1-2; CDR3nt: TGTGCCAGCAGCTCCGTTCGTTTGAGCGACACCGGGTATATATGTGGCTACACCTTC; CDR3aa: CASSSVRLSDTGYICGYTF
v_gene: TRBV28; abundance: many; d_gene: .; j_gene: TRBJ1-1; CDR3nt: TGTGCCAGCAGTTCTATACGCGGTATGCTGAACACTGAAGCTTTCTTT; CDR3aa: CASSSIRGMLNTEAFF
v_gene: TRBV6-2/TRBV6-3; abundance: .; d_gene: .; j_gene: TRBJ2-3; CDR3nt: TGTGCCAGCAGTGGGAATGGGGCGCATACGCAGTATTTT; CDR3aa: CASSGNGAHTQYF
v_gene: TRBV28; abundance: many; d_gene: .; j_gene: TRBJ2-1; CDR3nt: TGTGCCAGCATAGGTCTGAGCTCCTACAATGAGCAGTTCTTC; CDR3aa: CASIGLSSYNEQFF
v_gene: TRBV3-1; abundance: many; d_gene: .; j_gene: TRBJ1-5; CDR3nt: TGTGCCAGCAGCCCTGGGGGGGGGATCAATCAGCCCCAGCATTTT; CDR3aa: CASSPGGGINQPQHF
v_gene: TRBV7-2; abundance: few; d_gene: .; j_gene: TRBJ2-7; CDR3nt: TGTGCCAGCAGCCAACAGGGGACTACCCCCTACGAGCAGTACTTC; CDR3aa: CASSQQGTTPYEQYF
v_gene: TRBV7-3; abundance: .; d_gene: TRBD1; j_gene: TRBJ2-7; CDR3nt: TGTGCCAGCAGCTTAACTGGACAGGACGACACTACTATCTCCAAGCAGTACTTC; CDR3aa: CASSLTGQDDTTISKQYF
v_gene: TRBV6-1; abundance: .; d_gene: .; j_gene: TRBJ1-2; CDR3nt: TGTGCCAGCAGCGCGGACAGAACGAATACCCATGGCTACACCTTC; CDR3aa: CASSADRTNTHGYTF
v_gene: TRBV15; abundance: many; d_gene: .; j_gene: TRBJ1-4; CDR3nt: TGTGCCACCAGCAGAGGGGGTGCAACTAATGAAAAACTGTTTTTT; CDR3aa: CATSRGGATNEKLFF
v_gene: TRBV12-3/TRBV12-4; abundance: many; d_gene: TRBD2; j_gene: TRBJ2-5; CDR3nt: TGTGCCAGCACCCGCGGGGGGACCCAGTACTTC; CDR3aa: CASTRGGTQYF
v_gene: TRBV6-1; abundance: .; d_gene: .; j_gene: TRBJ1-1; CDR3nt: TGTGCCAGCAGTGAAAATTGGGCAGTGAACACTGAAGCTTTCTTT; CDR3aa: CASSENWAVNTEAFF